These T cell receptor beta chains were read from a single sample in a study of shared T cell receptors in the human thymus. Method: immunoSEQ multiplex PCR; TCRdb's copy keeps in-frame clones and lacks some. Of hundreds of thousands of clones in the sample, 85% to 90% were seen once. The same data also contributed to another study, on human thymus T cells.

The sample taken for sequencing was thymocytes. All receptors come from a boy in the first two years of life with a congenital heart defect. Each CDR3 is given with its conserved first and last residue. A D gene is named only where the DNA matches it firmly. Rows give clone size only sometimes, using once, few, many, or a class for an expanded clone.

d_call,j_call,clone_size,v_call,cdr3_nt,cdr3_aa
NA,TRBJ1-4,once,TRBV7-9,TGTGCCAGCAGCTTTCAGGGGAGTGAAAAACTGTTTTTT,CASSFQGSEKLFF
TRBD2,TRBJ2-7,NA,TRBV27,TGTGCCAGCAGTCCCCAACCACAGACTAGCGGGAGGGAATCCTACGAGCAGTACTTC,CASSPQPQTSGRESYEQYF
NA,TRBJ2-7,NA,TRBV6-1,TGTGCCAGCAGTGAGATAGCTGAAAGCTCCTACGAGCAGTACTTC,CASSEIAESSYEQYF
TRBD1,TRBJ2-5,NA,TRBV30,TGTGCCTGGAGCGTCGACAGGGGCCAAGAGACCCAGTACTTC,CAWSVDRGQETQYF
NA,TRBJ1-1,NA,TRBV6-1,TGTGCCAGCACCGGGACACCGAGGAACACTGAAGCTTTCTTT,CASTGTPRNTEAFF
TRBD2,TRBJ2-7,NA,TRBV4-1,TGCGCCAGCAGTACGGGACGGGGGGAGTACGAGCAGTACTTC,CASSTGRGEYEQYF
TRBD1,TRBJ2-3,NA,TRBV5-6,TGTGCCAGCAGCCCCGGAGGTGTCAGGGGGACAGATACGCAGTATTTT,CASSPGGVRGTDTQYF
TRBD1,TRBJ1-4,NA,TRBV30,TGTGCCTTTATTACAGGGGGCTCGGGTGAAAAACTGTTTTTT,CAFITGGSGEKLFF
TRBD2,TRBJ2-2,NA,TRBV7-6,TGTGCCAGCAGCGCGGGACTAGTGCCCGGGGAGCTGTTTTTT,CASSAGLVPGELFF
NA,TRBJ1-2,once,TRBV14,TGTGCCAGCAGCCAAGACCCAGGAGGCTATGGCTACACCTTC,CASSQDPGGYGYTF
TRBD1,TRBJ2-1,NA,TRBV4-1,TGCGCCAGCAGCCAAGATGAACCGGCCGCCAGCGTCGCAGGGGGCCCTTACAATGAGCAGTTCTTC,CASSQDEPAASVAGGPYNEQFF
TRBD1,TRBJ2-7,NA,TRBV28,TGTGCCAGCAAACTGAATGGGGACAGGGTGCACTACGAGCAGTACTTC,CASKLNGDRVHYEQYF
NA,TRBJ2-7,NA,TRBV11-2,TGTGCCAGCAGCTTAGATCCTAGTCCCTACGAGCAGTACTTC,CASSLDPSPYEQYF
NA,TRBJ1-1,NA,TRBV29-1,TGCAGCGTTGGCGGGGAGGTGGTGAACACTGAAGCTTTCTTT,CSVGGEVVNTEAFF
NA,TRBJ1-5,NA,TRBV28,TGTGCCAGCACCGCCCCGCACAGCCGCAATCAGCCCCAGCATTTT,CASTAPHSRNQPQHF
TRBD1,TRBJ2-7,NA,TRBV7-8,TGTGCCAGCAGCTTAGGGAGACAGGGGGACTACTTC,CASSLGRQGDYF
TRBD1,TRBJ1-2,NA,TRBV6-1,TGTGCCAGCAACTTCAGACAGGGACAAGGCTACACCTTC,CASNFRQGQGYTF
TRBD1,TRBJ2-1,NA,TRBV11-1,TGTGCCAGCAGCCCACTACAGGGGCGGGATGAGCAGTTCTTC,CASSPLQGRDEQFF
NA,TRBJ1-1,once,TRBV5-1,TGCGCCAGCGGTAACCGTGAGGACACTGAAGCTTTCTTT,CASGNREDTEAFF
TRBD1,TRBJ1-1,NA,TRBV10-3,TGTGCCTCGACGGTGGACAGGGACTTAATTGAAGCTTTCTTT,CASTVDRDLIEAFF
NA,TRBJ2-4,once,TRBV27,TGTGCCAGCAGTACCAGCAAAAACATTCAGTACTTC,CASSTSKNIQYF
TRBD2,TRBJ2-2,NA,TRBV30,TGTGCCTGGAATACTTCGGGGGGGCGCAAGAACACCGGGGAGCTGTTTTTT,CAWNTSGGRKNTGELFF
TRBD1,TRBJ2-5,NA,TRBV6-5,TGTGCCAGCAGCACCGGACAGGGAGGAGAGACCCAGTACTTC,CASSTGQGGETQYF
TRBD1,TRBJ1-1,NA,TRBV14,TGTGCCAGCAGCCCTCAGAGACAGGGGGCCAACACTGAAGCTTTCTTT,CASSPQRQGANTEAFF
NA,TRBJ1-3,NA,TRBV30,TGTGCCTGCCTACGCTTCCCGAGAAACACCATATATTTT,CACLRFPRNTIYF
TRBD2,TRBJ2-1,NA,TRBV11-2,TGTGCCAGCAGCTTCTCCCCCCTAGCGGGAGTGAACAATGAGCAGTTCTTC,CASSFSPLAGVNNEQFF